The present TCR beta chain was sequenced within a study of PD-L1 blockade in urothelial cancer. Study outcomes and limitations: Patients who had durable benefit saw their tumor-associated blood clones expand more at 3 weeks.

The method was immunoSEQ multiplex PCR; TCRdb's version includes in-frame clones alone and lacks a portion of them. Of 35,000 to 55,000 clones listed, more than 75% are singletons. On this clone: The target antigen is unknown.

This sequence was found in a woman aged 55-70 years with urothelial cancer. The sequences come from PBMCs, collected around atezolizumab (anti-PD-L1) treatment.

The CDR3 sequence is CASSFSQGEGEQYF. The CDR3, as DNA: TGTGCCAGCAGCTTTTCACAGGGTGAGGGCGAGCAGTACTTC. The chain joins TRBV7-2 to TRBJ2-7; D is perhaps TRBD1 (6 bases). The CDR3 consists of 14 residues. CDR1 is SGHTA, CDR2 FQGNSA, per germline. The V end was cut by 3 bases, the J end by 6 bases, with 15 bases between.